A single sample is the source of the 7 T cell receptor beta chains below, sequenced in a study of blood T cell repertoires in COVID-19. Assay: immunoSEQ multiplex PCR; the TCRdb copy retains only in-frame clones and omits some. The sample has about 90,000 clones; 85% are singletons. Sequencing used peripheral blood. The receptors were sampled from a woman aged 70 to 79 with active or convalescent COVID-19.

The gene calls are TRBV6-5 and TRBJ2-7, with 11 bases lining up with TRBD1. This CDR3 is 14 amino acids long. From germline, CDR1 is MNHEY and CDR2 SVGAGI. V gave up 6 bases and J gave up 4 bases; unmatched junction bases: 5. The CDR3 region is CASRSGTGGYEQYF. Written as DNA, the CDR3 is TGTGCCAGCAGGTCCGGGACAGGGGGTTACGAGCAGTACTTC.

V gene TRBV2 combines with J gene TRBJ2-7, with TRBD1 as a possible D gene (7 bases). This CDR3 has 14 amino acids. Between the trimmed V and J ends, which lost 4 bases and 7 bases, there was a span of 17 bases. CDR1 and CDR2 (germline): SNHLY, FYNNEI. CDR3 protein: CASSGAGGTGEQYF. In DNA form, the CDR3 reads TGTGCCAGCAGTGGGGCAGGGGGGACGGGGGAGCAGTACTTC.

This clone turned up a few times. The chain couples TRBV6-2 or TRBV6-3 to TRBJ1-2; D possibly corresponds to TRBD1 (5 bases). The CDR3 is 14 residues long. Trimming removed 0 bases from V and 4 bases from J, with 9 bases in between. In germline, CDR1 is MNHEY, CDR2 SVGEGT. The CDR3 spells CASSYSPGGYGYTF. The CDR3 DNA sequence: TGTGCCAGCAGTTACTCTCCGGGGGGCTATGGCTACACCTTC.

The V and J genes are TRBV3-1 (or the pseudogene TRBV3-2) and TRBJ2-3; 7 bases are shared with TRBD2. Germline V gives CDR1 LGHDT, CDR2 YNNKEL (reference sequence). V dropped 2 bases and J dropped 6; count of bases not matched to a gene: 17. This CDR3 has 18 amino acids. The CDR3 nucleotides are TGTGCCAGCAGCCAACGTACAAGTAGTCCTTTGGGGGGGGATACGCAGTATTTT. It yields the protein CASSQRTSSPLGGDTQYF.

The gene calls are TRBV28 and TRBJ2-1; D might be TRBD2 (5 bases). CDR3 length equals 12 residues. V lost 5 bases, J lost 12 bases, and 14 bases lay in between. CDR1 is MDHEN, CDR2 SYDVKM, per germline. The CDR3 spells CASSLSLAGQFF. CDR3 coding DNA: TGTGCCAGCAGTCTTTCCCTAGCAGGGCAGTTCTTC.

The chain employs TRBV7-8 and TRBJ1-4, with 8 bases matching TRBD1. With 5 bases clipped from V and 8 bases from J, the junction kept 7 bases outside the gene matches. CDR1 and CDR2 (germline): SGHVS, FQNEAQ. There are 14 residues in the CDR3. In DNA, the CDR3 is TGTGCCAGCAGCCTTGGACAGGGCCCCGAAAAACTGTTTTTT. Protein: CASSLGQGPEKLFF.

The chain couples TRBV7-2 to TRBJ2-5; D is possibly TRBD2 (6 bases). The CDR3 has 15 amino acids. Germline-derived CDR1 and CDR2 are SGHTA and FQGNSA. V lost 3 bases and J lost 6, with 17 bases in between. CDR3 coding DNA: TGTGCCAGCAGCTTCGGCGGGACCATGTCCCAGACCCAGTACTTC. Protein product: CASSFGGTMSQTQYF.